A selection of T cell receptor beta chains follows, all from one sample in a study of beta chain features in type 1 diabetes. Profiled with immunoSEQ multiplex PCR; TCRdb holds only in-frame clones, not every one. In the table there are 300,000 to 350,000 clones, roughly 8% of which are singletons. Material: central memory CD4+ T cells from blood. Source of these receptors: a woman in her late teens or twenties in good health. The CDR3 runs from the conserved cysteine through the conserved F or W. D genes are given only for firm matches. Expanded clones get a size class; other rows say once, few or many, or leave the size out.

TRBJ1-2,few,TRBV18,NA,TGTGCCAGCTCGCAACATCCAACTAACTATGGCTACACCTTC,CASSQHPTNYGYTF
TRBJ1-4,few,TRBV28,NA,TGTGCCAGCCTTCTCGGGGGAACCGAAAAACTGTTTTTT,CASLLGGTEKLFF
TRBJ2-1,many,TRBV15,NA,TGTGCCACCAGAAGCGGCCGCGGCTCCTACAATGAGCAGTTCTTC,CATRSGRGSYNEQFF
TRBJ2-5,NA,TRBV11-2,NA,TGTGCCAGCAGCTTAGCCGGGGGGCCCGTGCAGTACTTC,CASSLAGGPVQYF
TRBJ2-7,few,TRBV28,NA,TGTGCCAGCCGTGGCCCGGGCAACCTCTACGAGCAGTACTTC,CASRGPGNLYEQYF
TRBJ2-7,NA,TRBV5-1,TRBD2,TGCGCCAGCAGCACTCGGACTAGCGGGACTTCCTACGAGCAGTACTTC,CASSTRTSGTSYEQYF
TRBJ2-1,NA,TRBV9,NA,TGTGCCAGCAGTGAAGGACACGGGTCGTACAATGAGCAGTTCTTC,CASSEGHGSYNEQFF
TRBJ2-2,few,TRBV4-3,NA,TGCGCCAGCAGCCAAGGATTTGGAGGGATGGCCACCGGGGAGCTGTTTTTT,CASSQGFGGMATGELFF
TRBJ1-2,NA,TRBV28,NA,TGTGCCACCCGACCCACCTATGGCTACACCTTC,CATRPTYGYTF
TRBJ2-2,NA,TRBV7-9,NA,TGTGCGAGCAGCTTAGGGAAATCGAGGCGAGAGCTGTTTTTT,CASSLGKSRRELFF
TRBJ2-5,few,TRBV11-2,TRBD1,TGTGCCAGCAGCTTAAGGACAGGGGATGGAGAGACCCAGTACTTC,CASSLRTGDGETQYF